A single sample gave rise to the 2 T cell receptor beta chains below, sequenced in a study of regulatory T cells in long-lasting Graves disease. The time point: persistent/refractory GD, antithyroid drugs over 5 years with positive TRAb. Extracted RNA from PBMCs served as the source of the TCR library. With iRepertoire HTBI primers and Arm-PCR of CDR3 regions, TCR beta libraries were built. TCRdb ran MiXCR on the multiplex PCR reads and lists one entry per CDR3 protein. The table lists 400,000 to 500,000 distinct CDR3 sequences, approximately 22% of them singletons, with under 15% in the top ten. Source: peripheral blood mononuclear cells (PBMCs), taken when the disease was refractory, from a patient treated with antithyroid drugs. These receptors all stem from a female donor with Graves disease.

This clonotype was recorded at least ten times. This rearrangement joins TRBV2 to TRBJ2-5, with D possibly TRBD2 on 5 matching bases. The germline gives CDR1 SNHLY, CDR2 FYNNEI. CDR3 length equals 12 residues. Trimming cost V 3 bases and J 7 bases, with 9 bases left between them. CDR3 DNA sequence: TGTGCCAGCAGTGACCGGGCGGGGACCCAGTACTTC. It codes for CASSDRAGTQYF.

In this sample, this clonotype turned up many times. CDR3 loop: CASSYSIYEQYF. CDR3 nucleotides: TGTGCCAGCAGTTACTCGATCTACGAGCAGTACTTC. The J gene is TRBJ2-7, the V gene TRBV6-5; D gene uncertain. Germline V gene lookup returns CDR1 MNHEY and CDR2 SVGAGI. The CDR3 runs to 12 residues. V lost 0 bases and J lost 3, with 3 bases in between.